This is a list of T cell receptor beta chains from one sample in a study of graft-versus-host responses after intestinal transplantation. This table comes from immunoSEQ multiplex PCR, and its TCRdb copy is limited to in-frame clones, with some not included. There are approximately 130,000 clones in the sample; more than 90% occur only once, and roughly 0.16% lies in the top ten. These receptors' targets are unknown. Source: unstimulated CD4+ T cells sorted from spleen or lymph node cells, taken before intestinal transplant. The receptors originated from a human donor who received an intestinal transplant. Each CDR3 is given with its conserved first and last residue.

TRBV9	TRBJ2-7	CASSVEGDSAGEQYF
TRBV5-6	TRBJ2-3	CASSFFTGTDTQYF
TRBV6-1	TRBJ2-7	CASSRTVAYEQYF
TRBV30	TRBJ1-1	CAWSGDRGGAFF
TRBV18	TRBJ2-3	CASSHPGQGADTQYF
TRBV9	TRBJ1-1	CASNQGSGYAEAFF
TRBV29-1	TRBJ2-5	CSVADNTGTETQYF
TRBV5-4	TRBJ2-4	CASSFGQGLAKNIQYF
TRBV11-3	TRBJ2-5	CASSPGGRGETQYF
TRBV11-2	TRBJ2-1	CASSLSDEPYNEQFF
TRBV6-7	TRBJ1-3	CASNRGFPLTGNTIYF
TRBV7-8	TRBJ1-5	CASSQVGGQPQHF
TRBV4-1	TRBJ2-3	CASSPPRPSDTQYF
TRBV6-6	TRBJ1-2	CASSYVSTGGYGYTF
TRBV7-2	TRBJ1-4	CASSLARGKLFF
TRBV5-1	TRBJ2-5	CASSLGRTGQETQYF
TRBV6-6	TRBJ1-1	CASSYSTDTEAFF
TRBV6-5	TRBJ1-6	CASSYSTPSPLHF
TRBV7-8	TRBJ1-3	CASSLVQGAISGNTIYF
TRBV6-5	TRBJ2-3	CASSVQRGVDTQYF
TRBV5-5	TRBJ1-2	CASSLDRRANYGYTF
TRBV19	TRBJ1-6	CASRIGTSISYNSPLHF
TRBV7-7	TRBJ2-7	CASSSRAYEQYF
TRBV6-1	TRBJ1-6	CASSKDRGLGISPLHF
TRBV5-1	TRBJ2-1	CASSPATVAGGQGPNEQFF
TRBV5-1	TRBJ2-3	CASSSAGHTDTQYF
TRBV5-4	TRBJ2-5	CASSLVGALETQYF
TRBV18	TRBJ2-7	CASSPQQAGNEQYF
TRBV11-2	TRBJ2-3	CASSLGGRDTQYF
TRBV2	TRBJ2-7	CASSDSRQEAYEQYF
TRBV6-5	TRBJ1-2	CASRSLTGANYGYTF
TRBV11-2	TRBJ2-3	CASSLAGGDTQYF
TRBV14	TRBJ1-4	CASSQAGPFKGLFF
TRBV6-6	TRBJ2-6	CASSLDGRAGANVLTF
TRBV15	TRBJ2-1	CATSRAAFGGGPLLSEQFF
TRBV7-9	TRBJ1-2	CASSPPTGTYGYTF
TRBV5-6	TRBJ1-4	CASSAITEVANEKLFF
TRBV9	TRBJ2-7	CASSVGPWWGEQYF
TRBV6-5	TRBJ2-1	CASSYSTGGMNEQFF
TRBV5-1	TRBJ2-5	CASSLEVAGLETQYF
TRBV11-2	TRBJ2-3	CASSLLGGDTTDTQYF
TRBV2	TRBJ2-7	CASRVPAITGEQYF
TRBV5-1	TRBJ1-2	CASSLDSHYGYTF
TRBV5-8	TRBJ1-3	CASSADPSSGNTIYF
TRBV5-1	TRBJ2-3	CASSSLGRSTDTQYF
TRBV4-1	TRBJ1-2	CASSQDYRALGYTF